A single sample gave rise to the 14 T cell receptor beta chains below, sequenced in a study of blood T cells in healthy people across ages. Then a second PCR, running roughly 7 to 11 cycles, was carried out with a sample-barcoded 5' primer and a J-beta primer mix. TCRdb re-analysed the 5' RACE reads in MiXCR, keeping a single row per CDR3 protein. The sample comprises some 1.4 million distinct CDR3 sequences, 42% of which are singletons, and approximately 7.9% rests with the top ten. Material: blood. All receptors come from a woman younger than 35 in good health.

The chain employs TRBV4-2 and TRBJ1-2, with D possibly being TRBD1 (6 bases). CDR3 length equals 15 residues. V was pared by 0 bases and J by 4 bases, with 12 bases between. Per germline, CDR1 LGHNA and CDR2 YNFKEQ. The CDR3 coding sequence is TGTGCCAGCAGCCAAGAAGGGGGGATGGGCTATGGCTACACCTTC. The encoded protein is CASSQEGGMGYGYTF.

This clonotype was seen only a few times. The chain joins TRBV5-1 to TRBJ2-1; D not resolved. The ends were cut back, 2 bases at V and 6 bases at J, with 9 bases in the middle. Per the germline V gene, CDR1 is SGHRS and CDR2 is YFSETQ. The CDR3 runs to 13 residues. Here the CDR3 reads CASSFAPGNEQFF. The CDR3 DNA follows: TGCGCCAGCAGCTTCGCTCCGGGCAATGAGCAGTTCTTC.

Concerning this clonotype: One end of the junction varies from germline; a read error may be responsible. The V and J genes are TRBV10-3 and TRBJ2-4; D might be TRBD2 (6 bases). This CDR3 has 12 amino acids. The germline V gene encodes CDR1 ENHRY and CDR2 SYGVKD. In DNA form, the CDR3 reads TGTGCCATCGGGGGGTTCGTGAGCGAGCAGTGCTTC. It encodes CAIGGFVSEQCF.

This clonotype occurred many times. The rearrangement uses TRBV29-1 and TRBJ2-5, with D perhaps TRBD2 (6 bases). Between the trimmed V and J ends, which lost 0 bases and 4 bases, there was a span of 6 bases. Germline values: CDR1 SQVTM, CDR2 ANQGSEA. This CDR3 region has 12 residues. Here the CDR3 DNA reads TGCAGCGTTGAAGAGCGGGGAGAGACCCAGTACTTC. This encodes CSVEERGETQYF.

The sample holds a few counts of this clonotype. The genes are TRBV28 and TRBJ2-3; 12 bases line up with TRBD2. The length of the CDR3 is 16 residues. Germline assignment: CDR1 MDHEN and CDR2 SYDVKM. J was trimmed by 4 bases and V by 4 bases; bases with no gene match: 6. As DNA, the CDR3 is TGTGCCAGCAGTTCGACTAGCGGGGGAGGGGCAGATACGCAGTATTTT. Amino acids: CASSSTSGGGADTQYF. Complete variable domain (other parts from reference TRBV28 and TRBJ2-3): DVKVTQSSRYLVKRTGEKVFLECVQDMDHENMFWYRQDPGLGLRLIYFSYDVKMKEKGDIPEGYSVSREKKERFSLILESASTNQTSMYLCASSSTSGGGADTQYFGPGTRLTVL.

The chain recombines TRBV7-8 with TRBJ1-1, with 7 bases fitting TRBD1. CDR3 length equals 14 residues. Germline V CDR1 and CDR2: SGHVS, FQNEAQ. V was pared by 4 bases and J by 5 bases, with 7 bases of the junction left unmatched. DNA for the CDR3: TGTGCCAGCAGCTCACAGGGGCCGGGGACTGAAGCTTTCTTT. It encodes CASSSQGPGTEAFF.

The gene calls are TRBV11-2 and TRBJ2-1; no clear D gene. Trimming took off 5 bases at V and 13 bases at J, with 15 bases between the two ends. Germline CDR1 is SGHAT and CDR2 is FQNNGV. The CDR3 loop spans 12 amino acids. The CDR3 here is CASSHDTETQFF. CDR3 nucleotides: TGTGCCAGCAGCCACGATACGGAGACCCAGTTCTTC.

This chain joins TRBV2 and TRBJ1-2, with D tentatively TRBD1 (5 bases). Germline V gene lookup returns CDR1 SNHLY and CDR2 FYNNEI. The CDR3 length is 18 residues. The V and J ends lost 10 bases and 2 bases respectively, with 29 bases between them. CDR3 protein: CATYDTTFFIGGNYGYTF. CDR3 in DNA: TGTGCCACCTACGACACCACGTTTTTTATTGGGGGAAACTATGGCTACACCTTC.

This clonotype was detected a few times. The chain carries TRBV7-2 and TRBJ2-1; 7 nucleotides line up with TRBD2. Germline CDR1 reads SGHTA; CDR2 reads FQGNSA. The CDR3 extends over 14 amino acids. Trimming cost V 5 bases and J 9 bases; bases outside gene matches: 10. CDR3 in amino acids: CASSVPSGGGEQFF. In DNA form, the CDR3 reads TGTGCCAGCAGCGTTCCTAGCGGTGGAGGTGAGCAGTTCTTC.

This chain connects TRBV6-5 to TRBJ2-5; D unresolved. Germline V gene lookup returns CDR1 MNHEY and CDR2 SVGAGI. There are 15 residues in the CDR3. The V end lost 0 bases, the J end lost 2 bases, and 10 bases lay between the germline ends. Here the CDR3 DNA reads TGTGCCAGCAGTTACTCCTATGGGCCGCAAGAGACCCAGTACTTC. This sequence encodes CASSYSYGPQETQYF.

This clonotype was detected only a few times. The chain has TRBV15 and TRBJ1-2; D gene ambiguous. Germline-derived CDR1 and CDR2 are LNHNV and YYDKDF (reference sequence). The CDR3 is 16 amino acids. Trimming stripped 0 bases from V and 4 bases from J, with 15 bases between. The chain's CDR3 is CATSRDLSDHRYGYTF. CDR3 coding DNA: TGTGCCACCAGCAGAGATCTATCAGACCATCGCTATGGCTACACCTTC.

The chain couples TRBV7-2 to TRBJ2-1; tentatively, D is TRBD2 (7 bases). Deletions cut 1 base from V and 13 bases from J, with 11 bases between. This CDR3 is 12 amino acids long. Per germline, CDR1 SGHTA and CDR2 FQGNSA. This CDR3 reads CASSLGGGDQFF. CDR3 sequence (DNA): TGTGCCAGCAGCTTAGGAGGGGGGGACCAGTTCTTC.

This chain uses TRBV7-3 with TRBJ2-3; the D call may be TRBD1 or TRBD2 (5 bases each). Trimming left V 5 bases short and J 1 base short, with 13 bases between. The V gene's germline CDR1 is SGHTA and CDR2 FQGTGA. The CDR3 contains 15 residues. Written as DNA, the CDR3 is TGTGCCAGCAGCACACTACCGGGGCGCACAGATACGCAGTATTTT. It is translated as CASSTLPGRTDTQYF.

The chain recombines TRBV10-3 with TRBJ2-3; D gene ambiguous. The CDR3 spans 16 residues. Germline loops: CDR1 ENHRY, CDR2 SYGVKD. V lost 3 bases and J lost 0, with 13 bases in between. The CDR3: CAISEVAPLSTDTQYF. DNA for the CDR3: TGTGCCATCAGTGAAGTGGCGCCCTTGAGCACAGATACGCAGTATTTT.